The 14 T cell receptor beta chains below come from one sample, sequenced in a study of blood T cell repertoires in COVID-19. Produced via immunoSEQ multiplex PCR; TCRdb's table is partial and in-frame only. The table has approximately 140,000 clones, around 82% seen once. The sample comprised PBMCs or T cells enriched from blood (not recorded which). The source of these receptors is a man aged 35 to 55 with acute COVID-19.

The CDR3 is CASSFSAGTGGLNEQFF. The CDR3 DNA follows: TGTGCCAGCAGCTTCTCAGCCGGGACAGGGGGCCTCAATGAGCAGTTCTTC. The V and J genes are TRBV11-2 and TRBJ2-1; the match to TRBD1 covers 12 bases. The CDR3 has 17 residues. The germline CDR1 and CDR2 sequences are SGHAT and FQNNGV. The J segment lost 6 bases and the V segment lost 3 bases, leaving 9 bases of the junction unmatched.

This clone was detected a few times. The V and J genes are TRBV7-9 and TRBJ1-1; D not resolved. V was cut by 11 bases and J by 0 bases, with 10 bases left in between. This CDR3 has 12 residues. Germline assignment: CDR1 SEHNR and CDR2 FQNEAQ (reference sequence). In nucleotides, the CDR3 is TGTGCCGGAGGCGGATTGAACACTGAAGCTTTCTTT. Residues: CAGGGLNTEAFF.

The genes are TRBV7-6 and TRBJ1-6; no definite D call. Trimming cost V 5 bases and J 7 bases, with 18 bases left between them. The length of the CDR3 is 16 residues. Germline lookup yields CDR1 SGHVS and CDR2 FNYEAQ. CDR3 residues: CASSPRGSPGNSPLHF. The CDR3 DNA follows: TGTGCCAGCAGCCCCCGCGGGTCGCCGGGGAATTCACCCCTCCACTTT. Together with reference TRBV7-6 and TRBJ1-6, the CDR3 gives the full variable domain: GAGVSQSPRYKVTKRGQDVALRCDPISGHVSLYWYRQALGQGPEFLTYFNYEAQQDKSGLPNDRFSAERPEGSISTLTIQRTEQRDSAMYRCASSPRGSPGNSPLHFGNGTRLTVT.

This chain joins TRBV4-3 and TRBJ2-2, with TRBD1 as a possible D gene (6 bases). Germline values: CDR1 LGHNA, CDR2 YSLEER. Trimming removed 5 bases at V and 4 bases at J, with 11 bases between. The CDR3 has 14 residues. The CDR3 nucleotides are TGCGCCAGCAGCACAGGGTTTCCCACCGGGGAGCTGTTTTTT. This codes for CASSTGFPTGELFF.

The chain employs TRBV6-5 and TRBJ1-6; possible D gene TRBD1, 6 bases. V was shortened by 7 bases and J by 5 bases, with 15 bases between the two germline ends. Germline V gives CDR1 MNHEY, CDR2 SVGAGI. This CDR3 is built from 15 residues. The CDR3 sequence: CASKGGGTNNSPLHF. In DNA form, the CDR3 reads TGTGCCAGCAAGGGGGGGGGTACTAATAATTCACCCCTCCACTTT.

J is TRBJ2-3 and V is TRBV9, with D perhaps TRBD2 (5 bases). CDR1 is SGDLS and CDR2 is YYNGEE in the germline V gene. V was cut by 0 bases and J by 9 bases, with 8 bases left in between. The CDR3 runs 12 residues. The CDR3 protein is CASSVDLATQYF. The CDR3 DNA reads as TGTGCCAGCAGCGTAGACCTAGCCACGCAGTATTTT.

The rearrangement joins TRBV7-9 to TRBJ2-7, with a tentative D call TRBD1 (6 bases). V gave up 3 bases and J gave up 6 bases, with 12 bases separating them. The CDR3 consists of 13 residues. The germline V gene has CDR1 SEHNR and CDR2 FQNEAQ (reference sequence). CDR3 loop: CASSLGAQSEQYF. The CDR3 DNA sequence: TGTGCCAGCAGCTTGGGGGCGCAGAGCGAGCAGTACTTC. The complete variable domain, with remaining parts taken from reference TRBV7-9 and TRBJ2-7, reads DTGVSQNPRHKITKRGQNVTFRCDPISEHNRLYWYRQTLGQGPEFLTYFQNEAQLEKSRLLSDRFSAERPKGSFSTLEIQRTEQGDSAMYLCASSLGAQSEQYFGPGTRLTVT.

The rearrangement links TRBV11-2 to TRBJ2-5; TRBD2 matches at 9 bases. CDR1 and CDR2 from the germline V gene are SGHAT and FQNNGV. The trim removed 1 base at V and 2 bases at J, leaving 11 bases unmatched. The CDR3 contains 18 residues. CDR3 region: CASSLAGREGVGQETQYF. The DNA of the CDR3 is TGTGCCAGCAGCTTAGCGGGGCGGGAGGGTGTTGGACAAGAGACCCAGTACTTC.

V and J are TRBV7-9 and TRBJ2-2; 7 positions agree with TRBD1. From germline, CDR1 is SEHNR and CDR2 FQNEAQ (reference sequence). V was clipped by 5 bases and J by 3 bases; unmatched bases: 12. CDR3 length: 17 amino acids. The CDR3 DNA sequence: TGTGCCAGCAGCACCTCTATACAGGGGTCCGACACCGGGGAGCTGTTTTTT. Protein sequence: CASSTSIQGSDTGELFF.

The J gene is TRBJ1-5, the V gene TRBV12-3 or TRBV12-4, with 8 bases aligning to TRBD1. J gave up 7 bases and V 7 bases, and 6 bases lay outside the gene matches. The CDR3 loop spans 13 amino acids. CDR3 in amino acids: CASTQGAFQPQHF. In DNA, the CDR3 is TGTGCCAGCACCCAGGGGGCGTTCCAGCCCCAGCATTTT.

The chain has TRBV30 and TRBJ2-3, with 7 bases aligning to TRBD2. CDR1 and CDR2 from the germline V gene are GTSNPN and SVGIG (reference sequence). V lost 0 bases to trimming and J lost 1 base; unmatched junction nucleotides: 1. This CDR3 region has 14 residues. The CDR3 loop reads CAWSVTSGTDTQYF. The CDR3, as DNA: TGTGCCTGGAGTGTTACTAGCGGCACAGATACGCAGTATTTT. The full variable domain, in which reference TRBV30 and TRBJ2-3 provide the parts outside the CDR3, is SQTIHQWPATLVQPVGSPLSLECTVEGTSNPNLYWYRQAAGRGLQLLFYSVGIGQISSEVPQNLSASRPQDRQFILSSKKLLLSDSGFYLCAWSVTSGTDTQYFGPGTRLTVL.

Here the CDR3 reads CASSLGSSKAFF. The CDR3 DNA is TGTGCCAGCAGCTTAGGTTCGTCTAAAGCTTTCTTT. The chain couples TRBV7-9 to TRBJ1-1; D unclear. Trimming removed 1 base from V and 9 bases from J, with 9 bases in between. This CDR3 has 12 residues. In germline, CDR1 is SEHNR, CDR2 FQNEAQ (reference sequence).

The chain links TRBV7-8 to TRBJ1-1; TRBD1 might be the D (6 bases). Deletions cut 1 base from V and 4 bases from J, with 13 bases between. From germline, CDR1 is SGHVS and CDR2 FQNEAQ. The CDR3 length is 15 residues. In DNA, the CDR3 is TGTGCCAGCAGCTTAGGACCCCAGGGGACCACTGAAGCTTTCTTT. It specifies CASSLGPQGTTEAFF.

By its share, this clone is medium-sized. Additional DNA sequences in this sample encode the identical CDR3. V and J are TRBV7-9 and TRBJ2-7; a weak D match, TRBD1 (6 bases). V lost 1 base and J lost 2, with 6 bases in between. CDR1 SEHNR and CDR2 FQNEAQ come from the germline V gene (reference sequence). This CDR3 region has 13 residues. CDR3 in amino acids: CASSLDRAYEQYF. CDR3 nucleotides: TGTGCCAGCAGCTTAGACAGGGCCTACGAGCAGTACTTC.